This T cell receptor (beta chain) was captured in a study of T cell changes during pregnancy in multiple sclerosis. Generated by immunoSEQ multiplex PCR, the TCRdb table keeps only in-frame clones and is missing some. This sample yields about 13,000 clones, of which 88% are seen a single time; about 8.7% belongs to the top ten. The V end lost 2 bases, the J end lost 4 bases, and 8 bases lay between the germline ends. The CDR3 spans 14 residues. The V gene's germline CDR1 is SGHVS and CDR2 FNYEAQ. Here the sequenced sample was CD8+ T cells from peripheral blood mononuclear cells, taken in the first trimester of pregnancy. This chain links TRBV7-6 with TRBJ2-2; D remains ambiguous. This TCR derives from a female donor with multiple sclerosis, enrolled in a pregnancy study. The CDR3 is CASSLLTSTGELFF. As DNA, the CDR3 is TGTGCCAGCAGCTTACTCACAAGCACCGGGGAGCTGTTTTTT. Together with reference TRBV7-6 and TRBJ2-2, the CDR3 gives the full variable domain: GAGVSQSPRYKVTKRGQDVALRCDPISGHVSLYWYRQALGQGPEFLTYFNYEAQQDKSGLPNDRFSAERPEGSISTLTIQRTEQRDSAMYRCASSLLTSTGELFFGEGSRLTVL.